This record concerns one T cell receptor beta chain sequence. What antigen it recognizes has not been identified. No much larger clone is present one base from it, and per-base qualities are unavailable. This sample was taken from a study of T cell changes during pregnancy in multiple sclerosis (dated by TCRdb to about 2019). About the investigation overall: Changes in the T cell repertoire over the course of pregnancy were examined in this study in women with multiple sclerosis.

From its cysteine to its phenylalanine, the CDR3 spans 15 amino acids. The retained sequence is limited to the CDR3, 45 bases, with the frame set at the first base. Reading the germline V gene gives CDR1 SGHRS and CDR2 YFSETQ. A distance of 11 bases separates the germline ends of V and J, which lose 1 base and 1 base respectively. Library creation used the immunoSEQ multiplex PCR assay. TCRdb obtained this table from immuneACCESS and retained in-frame rearrangements with V and J assigned. These tables miss some clones; where compared with another copy, unresolved V genes account for less than half of the shortfall, and the remainder is unexplained. The sample table lists about 54,000 clones, 85% to 90% of them with a count of one. Of the sample, 0.5% to 0.6% is held by the ten largest clones.

The rearranged chain carries TRBV5-1 and TRBJ1-1; confidence is insufficient to name the D gene. The sample was CD4+ T cells from peripheral blood mononuclear cells, taken in the first trimester of pregnancy. The TCR comes from a female donor with multiple sclerosis, enrolled in a pregnancy study. CDR3 region: CASSLLADSNTEAFF. The bases read TGCGCCAGCAGCTTGCTGGCTGACTCGAACACTGAAGCTTTCTTT.